These 22 T cell receptor beta chains share one sample of origin, sequenced in a study of T cell responses to AZD1222 COVID-19 vaccine. Clones were sequenced by immunoSEQ multiplex PCR, and TCRdb holds only the in-frame ones, with some missing. The sample lists tens of thousands of clones, 88% occurring once. Sequenced here: peripheral blood, sampled 28 days after the second AZD1222 dose. All receptors come from an adult who received the AZD1222 COVID-19 vaccine.

This chain connects TRBV11-2 to TRBJ1-2, with TRBD1 identical over 7 bases. Germline V gene lookup returns CDR1 SGHAT and CDR2 FQNNGV. The CDR3 contains 15 residues. Trimming removed 5 bases from V and 4 bases from J; junction bases left unmatched: 10. The CDR3, as DNA: TGTGCCAGCAGCAGGAACGGACAGGCCGTCTATGGCTACACCTTC. Residues: CASSRNGQAVYGYTF.

This rearrangement joins TRBV6-5 to TRBJ2-7, with D unresolved. Trimming removed 8 bases from V and 1 base from J, with 18 bases in between. In germline, CDR1 is MNHEY, CDR2 SVGAGI. The CDR3 length is 15 residues. In DNA, the CDR3 is TGTGCCAGCTCCGTGGAAAGGGCCCCTTCCTACGAGCAGTACTTC. This gives the protein CASSVERAPSYEQYF.

V and J are TRBV27 and TRBJ2-2; TRBD2 is a possible D gene (5 bases). In germline, CDR1 is MNHEY, CDR2 SMNVEV (reference sequence). This CDR3 is 15 amino acids long. Trimming took 2 bases from V and 8 from J, leaving 15 bases between them. The CDR3 reads CASSLRASQFGELFF. The CDR3 bases are TGTGCCAGCAGTTTACGGGCTAGCCAGTTTGGGGAGCTGTTTTTT.

The J gene is TRBJ2-7, the V gene TRBV7-8, with 10 bases lining up with TRBD1. J was trimmed by 4 bases and V by 5 bases; bases with no gene match: 8. Looked up from germline, CDR1 is SGHVS and CDR2 is FQNEAQ. The CDR3 is 15 residues long. For the CDR3, the DNA is TGTGCCAGCAGCCTCCTTGGGACAGGGGCATACGAGCAGTACTTC. Translated, it gives CASSLLGTGAYEQYF.

The chain recombines TRBV30 with TRBJ2-1; 12 positions agree with TRBD2. The germline gives CDR1 GTSNPN, CDR2 SVGIG (reference sequence). With 5 bases clipped from V and 4 bases from J, the junction kept 3 bases outside the gene matches. This CDR3 region has 14 residues. CDR3: CAWVGLAGYNEQFF. DNA of the CDR3: TGTGCCTGGGTGGGACTAGCGGGTTACAATGAGCAGTTCTTC.

The table lists this clone with a count of one. V is TRBV5-4 and J is TRBJ2-3; D might be TRBD1 or TRBD2, each matching 5 bases. This CDR3 contains 15 residues. V was trimmed by 4 bases and J by 4 bases, leaving 16 bases between them. CDR1 SGHNT and CDR2 YYREEE come from the germline V gene (reference sequence). The CDR3 region has the DNA TGTGCCAGCAGCCCGGGGACGCTTAATTCAGATACGCAGTATTTT. It yields the protein CASSPGTLNSDTQYF.

The table lists this clone with a few counts. This chain links TRBV6-5 with TRBJ1-2, with 9 bases fitting TRBD1. The V segment lost 6 bases and the J segment 2 bases; nucleotides outside the gene matches: 1. The CDR3 length is 13 residues. Germline lookup yields CDR1 MNHEY and CDR2 SVGAGI. The CDR3 nucleotides are TGTGCCAGCAGAGACAGGGGGAACTATGGCTACACCTTC. This encodes CASRDRGNYGYTF.

This chain links TRBV24-1 with TRBJ1-2; perhaps TRBD1 as D (6 bases). There are 23 residues in the CDR3. V lost 1 base to trimming and J lost 6 bases, with 38 bases between them. Looked up from germline, CDR1 is KGHDR and CDR2 is SFDVKD. This chain's CDR3 is CATSDLLPGPSGGGLVLWDGYTF. CDR3 bases: TGTGCCACCAGTGATTTATTACCCGGGCCTAGCGGCGGGGGGCTAGTGTTATGGGATGGCTACACCTTC.

This chain connects TRBV6-2 or TRBV6-3 to TRBJ1-5; D remains unclear. Germline CDR1 and CDR2: MNHEY and SVGEGT. This CDR3 is built from 16 residues. Trimming took 4 bases from V and 0 from J, leaving 13 bases between them. CDR3 in DNA: TGTGCCAGCAGTTCCCTCAGAACCCTTAGCAATCAGCCCCAGCATTTT. Translating gives CASSSLRTLSNQPQHF.

CDR3 in DNA: TGTGCCAGCAGCCAAGGCGTCAATCAGCCCCAGCATTTT. This sequence encodes CASSQGVNQPQHF. This chain connects TRBV3-1 (or the pseudogene TRBV3-2) to TRBJ1-5; D is unclear. The CDR3 totals 13 residues. V lost 1 base and J 3 bases, leaving 4 bases between the germline ends. Germline V gene data show CDR1 as LGHDT and CDR2 as YNNKEL (reference sequence).

The rearrangement uses TRBV5-6 and TRBJ2-3; TRBD2 matches 7 bases. The length of the CDR3 is 18 residues. The V segment lost 2 bases and the J segment 2 bases; nucleotides outside the gene matches: 14. Germline V gives CDR1 SGHDT, CDR2 YYEEEE. In nucleotides, the CDR3 is TGTGCCAGCAGCTTCCCCGCGGGGGATCTCGCACTCACAGATACGCAGTATTTT. Its translation: CASSFPAGDLALTDTQYF.

This chain joins TRBV19 and TRBJ2-5; D is uncertain. V dropped 3 bases and J dropped 0 bases, with 8 bases sitting between them. This CDR3 region has 14 residues. Germline CDR1 LNHDA, CDR2 SQIVND (reference sequence). CDR3 DNA sequence: TGTGCCAGTAGTATGACTCCGAACCAAGAGACCCAGTACTTC. It specifies CASSMTPNQETQYF.

V gene TRBV30 combines with J gene TRBJ1-5, with a possible D match to TRBD1 (5 bases). Trimming cost V 3 bases and J 3 bases, with 15 bases left between them. Germline V gene sequence: CDR1 GTSNPN, CDR2 SVGIG (reference sequence). The CDR3 is 15 residues long. The CDR3 reads CAWRPYSGSNQPQHF. CDR3 nucleotide sequence: TGTGCCTGGAGGCCTTATTCAGGGTCCAATCAGCCCCAGCATTTT.

The rearrangement joins TRBV19 to TRBJ1-1, with a possible D match to TRBD1 (5 bases). The CDR3 is 12 residues long. V was clipped by 1 base and J by 8 bases, with 8 bases between them. Germline lookup yields CDR1 LNHDA and CDR2 SQIVND (reference sequence). CDR3 DNA sequence: TGTGCCAGTAGTATAGTTGCAGGGGAAGCTTTCTTT. Its translation is CASSIVAGEAFF.

The rearrangement joins TRBV13 to TRBJ1-2; D may be TRBD1 (5 bases). V gave up 4 bases and J gave up 6 bases, with 18 bases separating them. The CDR3 has 15 amino acids. Germline V gene sequence: CDR1 PRHDT, CDR2 FYEKMQ (reference sequence). The CDR3 DNA follows: TGTGCCAGCAGCTCCCAGTTTCAGGGAATGAATGGCTACACCTTC. Its translation: CASSSQFQGMNGYTF.

V usage is TRBV19 and J usage is TRBJ1-5; tentative D call: TRBD1 (5 bases). Trimming took off 4 bases at V and 0 bases at J, with 16 bases between the two ends. The CDR3 runs to 17 residues. In germline, CDR1 is LNHDA, CDR2 SQIVND (reference sequence). In DNA form, the CDR3 reads TGTGCCAGTAGTACGCTTCAGGGACTCTTTAGCAATCAGCCCCAGCATTTT. This sequence encodes CASSTLQGLFSNQPQHF.

The V gene is TRBV11-2, the J gene TRBJ1-3; D call uncertain. V gave up 5 bases and J gave up 0 bases, with 2 bases separating them. The CDR3 loop spans 12 amino acids. CDR1 and CDR2 (germline): SGHAT, FQNNGV. The CDR3 bases are TGTGCCAGCAGCACCTCTGGAAACACCATATATTTT. It is translated as CASSTSGNTIYF.

CDR3 residues: CASSAGADTQYF. The DNA of the CDR3 is TGTGCCAGCAGCGCAGGGGCAGATACGCAGTATTTT. The rearrangement links TRBV7-2 to TRBJ2-3; tentative D call: TRBD1 (6 bases). The V gene's germline CDR1 is SGHTA and CDR2 FQGNSA. The CDR3 consists of 12 residues. V was shortened by 5 bases and J by 4 bases, with 7 bases between the two germline ends.

The gene calls are TRBV6-6 and TRBJ2-7; D remains unclear. This CDR3 contains 13 residues. The germline V gene has CDR1 MNHNY and CDR2 SVGAGI (reference sequence). Trimming took off 2 bases at V and 5 bases at J, with 10 bases between the two ends. CDR3 sequence (DNA): TGTGCCAGCAGTTACGTGGCACGGGACGAGCAGTACTTC. This sequence encodes CASSYVARDEQYF.

The genes are TRBV2 and TRBJ2-1; D gene unclear. This CDR3 region has 13 residues. V lost 7 bases, J lost 8 bases, and 15 bases lay in between. From germline, CDR1 is SNHLY and CDR2 FYNNEI. CDR3 nucleotide sequence: TGTGCCAGCAACGTTCGTCTCGATCATGAGCAGTTCTTC. This codes for CASNVRLDHEQFF.

The chain recombines TRBV6-5 with TRBJ1-4; the D gene is possibly TRBD1 (5 bases). Germline CDR1 reads MNHEY; CDR2 reads SVGAGI. Trimming took off 6 bases at V and 6 bases at J, with 14 bases between the two ends. CDR3 length: 14 residues. CDR3 coding DNA: TGTGCCAGCAGCTGGGGGTTTAGGGATGAAAAACTGTTTTTT. This sequence encodes CASSWGFRDEKLFF.

The rearrangement uses TRBV24-1 and TRBJ1-2; D unresolved. The V gene's germline CDR1 is KGHDR and CDR2 SFDVKD. The CDR3 runs to 11 residues. The V end lost 7 bases, the J end lost 3 bases, and 5 bases lay between the germline ends. CDR3 in DNA: TGTGCCACCAGGGCCTACTATGGCTACACCTTC. Translating it yields CATRAYYGYTF.